A selection of T cell receptor beta chains follows, all from one sample in a study of T cells in Graves' hyperthyroidism and ophthalmopathy. TCRdb re-called the multiplex PCR reads through MiXCR, storing one row per CDR3 protein. The sample yields hundreds of thousands of distinct CDR3 sequences, 15% to 20% seen once. Sequencing used blood. Receptors were obtained from a middle-aged woman with Graves' ophthalmopathy. Both conserved end residues are part of each CDR3. The D gene is left open where the match is weak. Rows give clone size only sometimes, using once, few, many, or a class for an expanded clone.

abundance: NA; j_gene: TRBJ2-5; d_gene: NA; v_gene: TRBV7-3; CDR3nt: TGTGCCAACGTCCCGGGATCCCTCTTCGCGTACGAAGAGACCCAGTACTTC; CDR3aa: CANVPGSLFAYEETQYF
abundance: few; j_gene: TRBJ2-1; d_gene: TRBD2; v_gene: TRBV28; CDR3nt: TGTGCCAGCAGGGACGCTGGGACTAGCGGGAATCATGAGCAGTTCTTC; CDR3aa: CASRDAGTSGNHEQFF
abundance: NA; j_gene: TRBJ2-5; d_gene: TRBD2; v_gene: TRBV19; CDR3nt: TGTGCCAGTAGTCCCCGGACTAGCGGGAGCCTCCAAGAGACCCAGTACTTC; CDR3aa: CASSPRTSGSLQETQYF
abundance: once; j_gene: TRBJ2-7; d_gene: TRBD1; v_gene: TRBV6-1; CDR3nt: TGTGCCAGCAGTAAACCCGGGACAGGGGGTCGCGAGCAGTACTTC; CDR3aa: CASSKPGTGGREQYF
abundance: few; j_gene: TRBJ1-2; d_gene: TRBD1; v_gene: TRBV12-3/TRBV12-4; CDR3nt: TGTGCCAGCAGTCGAGGACAGGGAACCTATGGCTACACCTTC; CDR3aa: CASSRGQGTYGYTF
abundance: few; j_gene: TRBJ1-5; d_gene: NA; v_gene: TRBV7-8; CDR3nt: TGTGCCAGCAGCTTAGTATTGGGAAATAGCAATCAGCCCCAGCATTTT; CDR3aa: CASSLVLGNSNQPQHF
abundance: many; j_gene: TRBJ2-2; d_gene: TRBD2; v_gene: TRBV14; CDR3nt: TGTGCCAGCAGCCTTCCGGGACTACCCACTGGGGAGCTGTTTTTT; CDR3aa: CASSLPGLPTGELFF
abundance: NA; j_gene: TRBJ2-5; d_gene: TRBD2; v_gene: TRBV5-4; CDR3nt: TGTGCCAGCAGCTCGGGACTAAACCAAGAGACCCAGTACTTC; CDR3aa: CASSSGLNQETQYF
abundance: many; j_gene: TRBJ2-3; d_gene: NA; v_gene: TRBV11-2; CDR3nt: TGTGCCAGCAGCCGACCCTTTAAAGATACGCAGTATTTT; CDR3aa: CASSRPFKDTQYF
abundance: NA; j_gene: TRBJ1-4; d_gene: NA; v_gene: TRBV2; CDR3nt: TGTGCCAGCAAGGGTGGTTGGAATGAAAAACTGTTTTTT; CDR3aa: CASKGGWNEKLFF
abundance: many; j_gene: TRBJ2-3; d_gene: NA; v_gene: TRBV11-2; CDR3nt: TGTGCCAGCAGCTTTCTCAACACAGATACGCAGTATTTT; CDR3aa: CASSFLNTDTQYF
abundance: few; j_gene: TRBJ1-1; d_gene: NA; v_gene: TRBV30; CDR3nt: TGTGCCTGGAGTACAGGGTACACTGAAGCTTTCTTT; CDR3aa: CAWSTGYTEAFF
abundance: few; j_gene: TRBJ2-1; d_gene: NA; v_gene: TRBV4-1; CDR3nt: TGCGCCAGCAGCCAAGTATTATCTCACTCACGAGGTACCAATGAGCAGTTCTTC; CDR3aa: CASSQVLSHSRGTNEQFF
abundance: NA; j_gene: TRBJ2-2; d_gene: TRBD1; v_gene: TRBV2; CDR3nt: TGTGCCAGCAGTGGAGCCGGGACAGGCACCGGGGAGCTGTTTTTT; CDR3aa: CASSGAGTGTGELFF
abundance: NA; j_gene: TRBJ2-5; d_gene: NA; v_gene: TRBV19; CDR3nt: TGTGCCAAGACGAGACAGGCTGTTCAAGAGACCCAGTACTTC; CDR3aa: CAKTRQAVQETQYF
abundance: NA; j_gene: TRBJ1-3; d_gene: NA; v_gene: TRBV12-3/TRBV12-4; CDR3nt: TGTGCCAGCAGTCATGAGGCGAGCGGAAACACCATATATTTT; CDR3aa: CASSHEASGNTIYF
abundance: many; j_gene: TRBJ2-7; d_gene: NA; v_gene: TRBV29-1; CDR3nt: TGCAGCGGGAGGACAGTTGGGGGGCAGTACTTC; CDR3aa: CSGRTVGGQYF
abundance: few; j_gene: TRBJ1-1; d_gene: NA; v_gene: TRBV6-1; CDR3nt: TGTGCCACCTCGAACCCATCAGGGAACACTGAAGCTTTCTTT; CDR3aa: CATSNPSGNTEAFF
abundance: many; j_gene: TRBJ2-7; d_gene: TRBD1; v_gene: TRBV28; CDR3nt: TGTGCCAGCAGTCGATCAGGGGGCCCCTACGAGCAGTACTTC; CDR3aa: CASSRSGGPYEQYF
abundance: few; j_gene: TRBJ1-2; d_gene: NA; v_gene: TRBV6-1; CDR3nt: TGTGCCAGCAGAGGACGGATCGTGATGAGCGGCTACACCTTC; CDR3aa: CASRGRIVMSGYTF
abundance: few; j_gene: TRBJ2-2; d_gene: NA; v_gene: TRBV7-3; CDR3nt: TGTGCCAGCAGCTTATTACCTGCGGGGGAGCTGTTTTTT; CDR3aa: CASSLLPAGELFF
abundance: NA; j_gene: TRBJ2-7; d_gene: NA; v_gene: TRBV10-3; CDR3nt: TGTGCCATCAGTGCGGGGACCTTGCCTTACGAGCAGTACTTC; CDR3aa: CAISAGTLPYEQYF
abundance: NA; j_gene: TRBJ1-5; d_gene: NA; v_gene: TRBV19; CDR3nt: TGTGCCAGTAGTAGTCGGGACACATATAATCAGCCCCAGCATTTT; CDR3aa: CASSSRDTYNQPQHF
abundance: many; j_gene: TRBJ2-7; d_gene: TRBD2; v_gene: TRBV20-1; CDR3nt: TGCAGTGCTTGGGCAGGGGGCCTAGCGGGAGCCTACGAGCAGTACTTC; CDR3aa: CSAWAGGLAGAYEQYF